This TCR beta chain was sequenced in a study of blood T cell repertoires in COVID-19. Study-wide context: Both acute and convalescent COVID-19 samples were obtained from the United States, Italy and Spain. In each case, the material was cDNA or gDNA derived from T cells, B-cell-depleted T cells, or PBMCs.

Study processing details: Reference gene primers were amplified, and this amplification served to estimate nucleated cell counts. Clones were sequenced by immunoSEQ multiplex PCR, and TCRdb holds only the in-frame ones, with some missing. The V and J calls and clone size are taken from that table; D and trimming were inferred from the DNA. The sample has around 260,000 clones; approximately 92% are singletons. While infection was still active, Seattle patients were enrolled and then followed longitudinally. Germline loops: CDR1 MGHRA, CDR2 YSYEKL. This CDR3 is 15 amino acids long. V lost 3 bases to trimming and J lost 4 bases; unmatched junction nucleotides: 3.

Material for sequencing was peripheral blood. The sequence derives from a person under 35 with COVID-19, enrolled during active disease. The genes are TRBV4-1 and TRBJ1-4; 9 bases are shared with TRBD1. CDR3 region: CASSQRQGVNEKLFF. In DNA, the CDR3 is TGCGCCAGCAGCCAGAGACAGGGGGTTAATGAAAAACTGTTTTTT.